Each of the 2 T cell receptor beta chains below was sequenced from the same sample in a study of regulatory T cells in long-lasting Graves disease. According to the study, TCR beta libraries were built with iRepertoire HTBI primers and CDR3-region Arm-PCR. Each CDR3 protein is one row after TCRdb ran MiXCR on the multiplex PCR reads. The sample has about 460,000 distinct CDR3 sequences; 14% are singletons. Time point in this sample: newly diagnosed GD, antithyroid drugs for less than 3 months. RNA from PBMCs was the source of the TCR library. These data are also associated with another study on T cells in Graves' hyperthyroidism and ophthalmopathy.

The sequenced sample was peripheral blood mononuclear cells (PBMCs), obtained at new diagnosis, from a patient treated with antithyroid drugs. Receptors originate from a woman in her 50s with Graves disease.

This clonotype was seen many times. The rearrangement uses TRBV24-1 and TRBJ1-1, with 8 nucleotides matching TRBD1. In germline, CDR1 is KGHDR, CDR2 SFDVKD. The CDR3 has 15 residues. The J segment lost 1 base and the V segment lost 2 bases, leaving 2 bases of the junction unmatched. The CDR3 nucleotides are TGTGCCACCAGTGATTCGGACAGGGCGAACACTGAAGCTTTCTTT. Its translation: CATSDSDRANTEAFF.

This clonotype has more than one count but fewer than ten. The gene calls are TRBV20-1 and TRBJ1-6; TRBD1 might be the D (5 bases). The CDR3 covers 17 residues. With 5 bases removed from V and 1 base from J, the gap between germline ends came to 18 bases. Germline CDR1 DFQATT, CDR2 SNEGSKA (reference sequence). CDR3 protein: CSAPLTRGDSYNSPLHF. In DNA, the CDR3 is TGCAGTGCTCCCCTAACGCGGGGCGATTCCTATAATTCACCCCTCCACTTT.